Following are 29 T cell receptor beta chains from one sample sequenced in a study of breast tumors, draining lymph nodes, adjacent tissues. MiXCR was run by TCRdb on the multiplex PCR reads, yielding one entry per CDR3 protein. The sample contains some 120,000 distinct CDR3 sequences, around 20% of which appear only once. Breast cancer patients provided tissue from their axillary draining lymph nodes. Specimen: axillary lymph node tissue. These receptors were collected from a female donor with breast cancer. Some clones in this sample may be carry-over from other donors' samples.

In its sample, this clonotype was seen many times. J is TRBJ2-7 and V is TRBV5-4; possible D gene TRBD1, 5 bases. V dropped 3 bases and J dropped 7 bases, with 11 bases sitting between them. The CDR3 has 12 amino acids. The germline CDR1 and CDR2 sequences are SGHNT and YYREEE (reference sequence). Here the CDR3 reads CASSSQVGEQYF. The CDR3 nucleotides read TGTGCCAGCAGCTCACAGGTTGGGGAGCAGTACTTC. Drawing the rest from reference TRBV5-4 and TRBJ2-7, the complete variable domain is ETGVTQSPTHLIKTRGQQVTLRCSSQSGHNTVSWYQQALGQGPQFIFQYYREEENGRGNFPPRFSGLQFPNYSSELNVNALELDDSALYLCASSSQVGEQYFGPGTRLTVT.

A note on this clonotype: This could be a read error, since a much larger clone is one nucleotide away. The chain is built from TRBV20-1 and TRBJ2-2, with 10 bases aligning to TRBD1. The germline V gene has CDR1 DFQATT and CDR2 SNEGSKA (reference sequence). This CDR3 contains 17 residues. The CDR3 DNA sequence: TGCAGTGCCGCTTTGGTTGGACAGGGGGTATGGACCGGGGAGCTGGTTTTT. It is translated as CSAALVGQGVWTGELVF.

This clonotype was recorded at least ten times. The chain joins TRBV12-5 to TRBJ2-3; the D gene is possibly TRBD2 (5 bases). The germline CDR1 and CDR2 sequences are LGHNT and FRNRAP. Between the trimmed V and J ends, which lost 5 bases and 1 base, there was a span of 10 bases. This CDR3 contains 14 residues. CDR3 sequence (DNA): TGTGCTAGTGGTCCCTGGACTGGCACAGATACGCAGTATTTT. Its protein is CASGPWTGTDTQYF.

A remark on this clonotype: This could be a read error, since a much larger clone is one nucleotide away. The conserved final phenylalanine or tryptophan is absent from the CDR3, which likely points to a read error. This sequence joins TRBV6-1 and TRBJ2-2, with D possibly being TRBD1 (6 bases). V was trimmed by 5 bases and J by 7 bases, leaving 14 bases between them. Germline V gene data show CDR1 as MNHNS and CDR2 as SASEGT. The CDR3 spans 14 residues. DNA of the CDR3: TGTGCCAGCAGTTTCGGCAGGGACAACGGGGAGCTGTTTCTT. Translation gives CASSFGRDNGELFL.

This clonotype occurred many times. The rearrangement links TRBV5-1 to TRBJ2-1; 8 nucleotides align to TRBD2. CDR3 length: 16 residues. The trim removed 4 bases at V and 4 bases at J, leaving 10 bases unmatched. CDR1 and CDR2 from the germline V gene are SGHRS and YFSETQ. CDR3 sequence (DNA): TGCGCCAGCAGCAAAGGAGGGACTAGATCGTACAATGAGCAGTTCTTC. Translated, it gives CASSKGGTRSYNEQFF.

In its sample, this clonotype was seen a few times. The rearrangement uses TRBV27 and TRBJ1-6; TRBD1 might be the D (6 bases). Per the germline V gene, CDR1 is MNHEY and CDR2 is SMNVEV (reference sequence). V lost 8 bases and J lost 2, with 25 bases in between. This CDR3 has 19 amino acids. The CDR3 sequence is CASALRSSTGTTYNSPLHF. Written as DNA, the CDR3 is TGTGCCAGCGCCCTTCGTTCTTCCACAGGGACGACCTATAATTCACCCCTCCACTTT.

This clonotype has just one count. This chain uses TRBV19 with TRBJ2-7, with TRBD1 matching over 9 bases. CDR3 length equals 15 residues. With 5 bases clipped from V and 3 bases from J, the junction kept 8 bases outside the gene matches. Germline assignment: CDR1 LNHDA and CDR2 SQIVND (reference sequence). The CDR3 protein is CASSEGDRAVYEQYF. In DNA, the CDR3 is TGTGCCAGTAGTGAGGGGGACAGGGCCGTCTACGAGCAGTACTTC.

To note about this clonotype: This may arise from a read error, as a much more abundant clone is one base away. V and J are TRBV7-9 and TRBJ1-5; D gene ambiguous. The CDR3 is 12 amino acids. The V gene's germline CDR1 is SEHNR and CDR2 FQNEAQ (reference sequence). CDR3 amino acids: CASSTDNQPRHF. In DNA, the CDR3 is TGTGCCAGCAGCACAGATAATCAGCCCCGGCATTTT. The variable domain in full, with the rest retrieved from reference TRBV7-9 and TRBJ1-5, is DTGVSQNPRHKITKRGQNVTFRCDPISEHNRLYWYRQTLGQGPEFLTYFQNEAQLEKSRLLSDRFSAERPKGSFSTLEIQRTEQGDSAMYLCASSTDNQPRHFGDGTRLSIL.

This clonotype was observed many times. The chain has TRBV11-2 and TRBJ1-4, with D unresolved. This CDR3 is built from 12 residues. Germline loops: CDR1 SGHAT, CDR2 FQNNGV. V lost 4 bases and J 8 bases, leaving 8 bases between the germline ends. In DNA form, the CDR3 reads TGTGCCAGCAGCTCGACCCGGGAAAAACTGTTTTTT. Amino acids: CASSSTREKLFF.

Ten or more counts support this clonotype. V gene TRBV4-1 combines with J gene TRBJ2-3; D uncertain. The V gene lost 1 base and the J gene lost 10 bases, with 27 bases spanning the gap. The CDR3 loop spans 18 amino acids. Germline CDR1 reads MGHRA; CDR2 reads YSYEKL. CDR3 residues: CASSQAKVPGQAVSAQYF. The CDR3 nucleotides read TGCGCCAGCAGCCAAGCGAAGGTACCCGGGCAGGCGGTCTCCGCGCAGTATTTT.

This clonotype has at least ten counts. CDR3 bases: TGTGCCAGCTCAGGAGCGGGGGTTGGCTACGAGCAGTACTTC. This translates into CASSGAGVGYEQYF. The V and J genes are TRBV18 and TRBJ2-7; 8 bases map to TRBD2. There are 14 residues in the CDR3. The germline V gene encodes CDR1 KGHSH and CDR2 LQKENI. The ends lost 5 bases at V and 3 bases at J; junction bases unmatched: 6.

The CDR3 loop is CASGAGKTQYF. CDR3 bases: TGTGCCAGCGGGGCCGGGAAGACCCAGTACTTC. The rearrangement joins TRBV2 to TRBJ2-5; D tentatively reads TRBD1 or TRBD2 (5 bases each). The CDR3 loop spans 11 amino acids. V was cut by 8 bases and J by 6 bases, with 10 bases left in between. Germline V lookup: CDR1 SNHLY, CDR2 FYNNEI.

Points on this clonotype: This may be a read error, as it is one base from a much larger clone. The J gene is TRBJ1-6, the V gene TRBV30; the D is unclear. The CDR3 consists of 15 residues. Germline values: CDR1 GTSNPN, CDR2 SVGIG (reference sequence). CDR3 protein: CAQKGPSSYDSPLHF. The CDR3, as DNA: TGTGCCCAAAAGGGCCCGAGCTCCTATGATTCACCCCTCCACTTT. Based on the CDR3 plus reference TRBV30 and TRBJ1-6, the full variable domain is SQTIHQWPATLVQPVGSPLSLECTVEGTSNPNLYWYRQAAGRGLQLLFYSVGIGQISSEVPQNLSASRPQDRQFILSSKKLLLSDSGFYLCAQKGPSSYDSPLHFGNGTRLTVT.

In regard to this clonotype: This may stem from a read error, because a much larger clone lies one nucleotide away. The rearrangement links TRBV7-8 to TRBJ1-2; D may be TRBD1 (5 bases). The CDR3 runs 13 residues. Germline loops: CDR1 SGHVS, CDR2 FQNEAQ. The V end was cut by 1 base, the J end by 8 bases, with 11 bases between. The CDR3 sequence: CASSLGAGQGYTF. CDR3 DNA sequence: TGTGCCAGCAGCTTAGGGGCAGGGCAAGGCTACACCTTC.

This clonotype was picked up many times. The V call is TRBV20-1, the J call TRBJ2-3; D gene ambiguous. Germline V lookup: CDR1 DFQATT, CDR2 SNEGSKA (reference sequence). V was trimmed by 3 bases and J by 1 base, leaving 11 bases between them. The CDR3 contains 14 residues. The CDR3 protein is CSASRDPGTDTQYF. The CDR3 DNA sequence: TGCAGTGCTAGCCGTGATCCCGGCACAGATACGCAGTATTTT.

Concerning this clonotype itself: A junction end diverges from the germline sequence, so it may reflect a read error. The rearrangement joins TRBV27 to TRBJ1-2; no clear D gene. This CDR3 is 13 amino acids long. Germline V gives CDR1 MNHEY, CDR2 SMNVEV (reference sequence). CDR3 DNA sequence: TGTGCCAGCAGTTTTCAGGATGGCTATGGCCACACCTTC. Translated, it gives CASSFQDGYGHTF.

With regard to this clonotype: This may arise from a read error, as a much more abundant clone is one base away. The rearrangement links TRBV2 to TRBJ2-5; TRBD2 might be the D (5 bases). This CDR3 region has 13 residues. Germline values: CDR1 SNHLY, CDR2 FYNNEI. DNA for the CDR3: TGTGTCAGCAGACCTGGACTGCAAGAGACCCAGTACTTC. Protein: CVSRPGLQETQYF.

This clonotype was counted a single time. A much more abundant neighbour one base away suggests this may be a read error. This sequence joins TRBV20-1 and TRBJ2-2, with D possibly TRBD1 on 7 matching bases. The CDR3 is 13 amino acids. From germline, CDR1 is DFQATT and CDR2 SNEGSKA (reference sequence). Here the CDR3 reads CSARTGSTGGLFF. CDR3 nucleotides: TGCAGTGCTAGGACAGGGTCCACCGGGGGGCTGTTTTTT.

The sample holds many counts of this clonotype. V usage is TRBV19 and J usage is TRBJ2-7; D gene unclear. V lost 3 bases and J 3 bases, leaving 9 bases between the germline ends. This CDR3 contains 13 residues. Germline CDR1 reads LNHDA; CDR2 reads SQIVND (reference sequence). For the CDR3, the DNA is TGTGCCAGTAGTATTCGGAAAAACTACGAGCAGTACTTC. Translating gives CASSIRKNYEQYF.

Notes on this clonotype: A much larger clonotype is one base distant, so this may be a read error. The chain has TRBV7-3 and TRBJ2-1; D unresolved. The CDR3 contains 13 residues. CDR1 SGHTA and CDR2 FQGTGA come from the germline V gene. The V end lost 5 bases, the J end lost 12 bases, and 17 bases lay between the germline ends. The CDR3 loop reads CASSPPGQRGQFF. The CDR3 nucleotides read TGTGCCAGCAGCCCCCCGGGCCAGCGAGGGCAGTTCTTC.

Many counts were recorded for this clonotype. CDR3 region: CASSYGLRETQYF. In DNA, the CDR3 is TGTGCCAGCAGTTACGGCCTCAGGGAGACCCAGTACTTC. This rearrangement joins TRBV6-5 to TRBJ2-5; D is undetermined. Germline V gene sequence: CDR1 MNHEY, CDR2 SVGAGI. Trimming stripped 2 bases from V and 5 bases from J, with 9 bases between. This CDR3 spans 13 amino acids.

As concerns this clonotype: A much larger clone differs from this one at a single base, so this may be a read error. V gene TRBV14 combines with J gene TRBJ1-2, with D hard to call. The germline gives CDR1 SGHDN, CDR2 FVKESK. The length of the CDR3 is 13 residues. Trimming stripped 4 bases from V and 4 bases from J, with 10 bases between. Here the CDR3 reads CASSLAPSYGYTF. The CDR3 DNA sequence: TGTGCCAGCAGCCTCGCGCCCTCCTATGGCTACACCTTC.

This clonotype was seen a handful of times. V gene TRBV28 combines with J gene TRBJ1-5; TRBD1 is a possible D gene (5 bases). The germline V and J ends were trimmed by 6 bases and 6 bases, with 18 bases remaining between them. Germline V gene lookup returns CDR1 MDHEN and CDR2 SYDVKM. This CDR3 region has 15 residues. CDR3 nucleotide sequence: TGTGCCAGCAGCCGGGACCTGGGGATAGCTCAGCCCCAGCATTTT. The encoded protein is CASSRDLGIAQPQHF.

The chain links TRBV28 to TRBJ1-2, with D hard to call. The CDR3 extends over 11 amino acids. Trimming left V 8 bases short and J 6 bases short, with 10 bases between. Per the germline V gene, CDR1 is MDHEN and CDR2 is SYDVKM. The CDR3 loop is CASAFEDGYTF. The CDR3 nucleotides read TGTGCCAGCGCCTTTGAGGATGGCTACACCTTC.

This clonotype was seen only a few times. The chain joins TRBV6-2 or TRBV6-3 to TRBJ1-5; TRBD1 matches at 7 bases. There are 15 residues in the CDR3. The J segment lost 6 bases and the V segment lost 0 bases, leaving 5 bases of the junction unmatched. Germline V lookup: CDR1 MNHEY, CDR2 SVGEGT. The CDR3 sequence is CASSYSQGTGQPQHF. Here the CDR3 DNA reads TGTGCCAGCAGTTACTCACAGGGGACGGGTCAGCCCCAGCATTTT.

Note on this clonotype: This could be a read error, since a much larger clone is one nucleotide away. This chain links TRBV9 with TRBJ2-3; D is uncertain. This CDR3 has 14 residues. In germline, CDR1 is SGDLS, CDR2 YYNGEE. CDR3 in amino acids: CASSVASSTDTQCF. CDR3 DNA sequence: TGTGCCAGCAGCGTAGCTTCGTCTACTGATACGCAGTGTTTT.

The table lists this clonotype with many counts. The J gene is TRBJ2-3, the V gene TRBV5-4; D remains unclear. Trimming removed 2 bases from V and 4 bases from J, with 11 bases in between. Germline CDR1 SGHNT, CDR2 YYREEE (reference sequence). CDR3 length: 14 residues. CDR3 protein: CASSFSRPSDTQYF. As DNA, the CDR3 is TGTGCCAGCAGCTTCTCTAGACCGTCAGATACGCAGTATTTT.

About this clonotype: A much larger clone is a single base away; this may be a read error. J is TRBJ2-2 and V is TRBV25-1; TRBD1 agrees at 8 bases. The CDR3 extends over 15 amino acids. Germline loops: CDR1 MGHDK, CDR2 SYGVNS. V lost 7 bases to trimming and J lost 4 bases; unmatched junction nucleotides: 8. In DNA form, the CDR3 reads TGTGCCAGCAAGATTGACAGGGGTGCCACCGGGGAGCTGTTTTTT. Its protein is CASKIDRGATGELFF.

At least ten counts were recorded for this clonotype. The chain has TRBV2 and TRBJ1-5; no firm D call. The CDR3 covers 16 residues. With 0 bases removed from V and 2 bases from J, the gap between germline ends came to 11 bases. Germline V gene lookup returns CDR1 SNHLY and CDR2 FYNNEI. As DNA, the CDR3 is TGTGCCAGCAGTGAAGCTGGCCTAGTCGGCAATCAGCCCCAGCATTTT. Protein sequence: CASSEAGLVGNQPQHF.